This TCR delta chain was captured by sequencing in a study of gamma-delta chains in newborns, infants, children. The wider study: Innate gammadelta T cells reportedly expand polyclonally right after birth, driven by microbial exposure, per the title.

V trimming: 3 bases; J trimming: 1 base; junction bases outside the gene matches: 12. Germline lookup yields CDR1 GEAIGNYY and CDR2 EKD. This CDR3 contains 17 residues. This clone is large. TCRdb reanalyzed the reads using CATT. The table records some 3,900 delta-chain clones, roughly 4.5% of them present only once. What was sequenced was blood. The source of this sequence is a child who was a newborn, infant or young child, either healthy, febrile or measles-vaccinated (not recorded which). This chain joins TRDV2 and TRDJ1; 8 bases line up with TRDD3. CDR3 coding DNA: TGTGCCTGTGACTCACTGGGGGCTTTACCAGTCACCGATAAACTCATCTTT. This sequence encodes CACDSLGALPVTDKLIF.